The 5 T cell receptor beta chains in this list originate from one sample, sequenced in a study of blood T cell repertoires in COVID-19. Here immunoSEQ multiplex PCR was the method, and the copy in TCRdb shows in-frame clones only, minus some. The repertoire includes some 64,000 clones, approximately 70% of them detected once, and over 50% sits in the top ten. The source material was PBMCs or T cells enriched from blood (not recorded which). The receptors originated from a woman aged 60 to 75 who had been exposed to COVID-19.

Concerning this clone: The identical CDR3 is also encoded by other nucleotide sequences in the sample. The gene calls are TRBV20-1 and TRBJ2-3, with D maybe TRBD1 (5 bases). V gave up 3 bases and J gave up 5 bases, with 6 bases separating them. Germline loops: CDR1 DFQATT, CDR2 SNEGSKA (reference sequence). The CDR3 sequence is 11 residues long. This CDR3 is CSASRGDTQYF. The CDR3 region has the DNA TGCAGTGCTAGTAGGGGAGATACGCAGTATTTT.

This clone was observed a few times. This chain connects TRBV28 to TRBJ1-1, with TRBD1 matching over 10 bases. The V gene end was trimmed by 5 bases and the J gene end by 5 bases; junction bases not matched to a gene: 5. CDR1 MDHEN and CDR2 SYDVKM come from the germline V gene. The CDR3 extends over 14 amino acids. The DNA of the CDR3 is TGTGCCAGCAGTCCGACAGGGGGCGAAACTGAAGCTTTCTTT. It is translated as CASSPTGGETEAFF.

The V gene is TRBV9, the J gene TRBJ1-1; D is undetermined. This CDR3 has 14 residues. Trimming left V 4 bases short and J 0 bases short, with 10 bases between. Looked up from germline, CDR1 is SGDLS and CDR2 is YYNGEE. DNA for the CDR3: TGTGCCAGCAGCCCCGGGAGCTTGAACACTGAAGCTTTCTTT. It yields the protein CASSPGSLNTEAFF.

The genes are TRBV21-1 and TRBJ2-1; the DNA was not used to check the table's D call, TRBD2. TRBV21-1 is tagged as a pseudogene. This CDR3 contains 18 residues. The CDR3: CASSKGGELAGGHYEQFF. DNA of the CDR3: TGTGCCAGCAGCAAAGGAGGGGAACTAGCGGGAGGGCATTACGAGCAGTTCTTC.

This clone was seen a few times. The chain recombines TRBV29-1 with TRBJ2-1, with D maybe TRBD1 (5 bases). Germline lookup yields CDR1 SQVTM and CDR2 ANQGSEA. Trimming took 0 bases from V and 0 from J, leaving 9 bases between them. This CDR3 is built from 15 residues. CDR3 DNA sequence: TGCAGCGTTGAAGAATCGACAGTCTCCTACAATGAGCAGTTCTTC. Residues: CSVEESTVSYNEQFF.